This T cell receptor (beta chain) was identified in a study of T cell responses to AZD1222 COVID-19 vaccine. Study findings and constraints: Donors were largely white British and mainly female; clonal diversity was possibly underestimated.

Trimming pared 6 bases from V and 0 bases from J, leaving 12 bases between. Germline V gives CDR1 LNHNV, CDR2 YYDKDF (reference sequence). This CDR3 has 15 residues. The protocol was immunoSEQ multiplex PCR, while the TCRdb copy is restricted to in-frame clones and leaves out a portion. Here the sample spans fewer than 150,000 clones, about nine tenths being singletons. Details on this clone: Its antigen remains unknown.

The chain recombines TRBV15 with TRBJ2-1, with D possibly matching TRBD2 (6 bases). This receptor was identified in an adult in good health. The material was peripheral blood, obtained on day 0 of AZD1222 vaccination. CDR3 in amino acids: CATRAEGLSYNEQFF. CDR3 nucleotides: TGTGCCACCAGAGCCGAGGGACTCTCCTACAATGAGCAGTTCTTC. Full variable domain (rest looked up from reference TRBV15 and TRBJ2-1): DAMVIQNPRYQVTQFGKPVTLSCSQTLNHNVMYWYQQKSSQAPKLLFHYYDKDFNNEADTPDNFQSRRPNTSFCFLDIRSPGLGDTAMYLCATRAEGLSYNEQFFGPGTRLTVL.